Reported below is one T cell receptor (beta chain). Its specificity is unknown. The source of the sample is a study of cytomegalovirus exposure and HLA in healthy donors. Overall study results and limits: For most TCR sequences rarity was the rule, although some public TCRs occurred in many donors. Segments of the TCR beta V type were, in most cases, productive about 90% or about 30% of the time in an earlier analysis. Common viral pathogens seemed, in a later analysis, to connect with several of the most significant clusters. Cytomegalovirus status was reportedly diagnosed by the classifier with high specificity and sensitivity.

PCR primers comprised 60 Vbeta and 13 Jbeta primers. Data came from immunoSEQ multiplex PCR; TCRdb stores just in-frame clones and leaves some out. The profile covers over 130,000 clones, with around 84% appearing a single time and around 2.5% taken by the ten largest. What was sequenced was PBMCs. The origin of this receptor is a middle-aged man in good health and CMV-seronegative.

CDR3 sequence reads: CASRPGLAGSYEQYF. The CDR3 bases are TGCGCCAGCAGACCCGGACTAGCGGGATCCTACGAGCAGTACTTC. This chain connects TRBV23-1 to TRBJ2-7; 12 bases map to TRBD2. TRBV23-1 is given ORF status, its function remaining uncertain. The J segment lost 1 base and the V segment lost 6 bases, leaving 4 bases of the junction unmatched. This CDR3 has 15 residues.